This TCR beta chain was recovered during a study of blood T cell repertoires in COVID-19 (dated by TCRdb to about 2020). For context, the study as a whole: Samples from collaborators originated in the United States, Italy and Spain and spanned both the acute and convalescent phases of COVID-19. The material from the prospective study consisted of cDNA or gDNA derived from T cells, B-cell-depleted T cells, or PBMCs. Subjects who had been exposed to COVID-19, were actively infected with it, or had recovered from it provided the deeply sampled blood TCRbeta repertoires that made up the dataset. The repertoires were released in a freely available public database meant as a resource for research on the immune response to SARS-CoV-2. Samples came from the ongoing ImmuneRACE study (first 160 participants) plus 1,254 subjects from 6 global collaborators. Sample metadata almost always included a de-identified subject ID, COVID-19 status, age in years and sex. Where available, HLA class I and class II types were obtained from metadata supplied by the sample provider rather than from assay-based typing. What the work shows at the level of the full study, not this receptor alone: How much clinical and demographic metadata was included differed by source and by participant, and the metadata was provided uncurated.

As regards this clone: Its antigen remains unidentified. It has no much larger one-base neighbor in the sample; base qualities were not kept.

The CDR3 spans 14 residues, from the cysteine through the phenylalanine. The only DNA kept is the CDR3, 42 bases in frame from the first base. CDR1 and CDR2 are read off the germline V gene (reference sequence) as LGHDT and YNNKEL. Clipping removes 10 bases from V and 6 bases from J, with 13 as the unmatched junction base count. In the prospective study, participants were roughly 18 to 95 years old, resided in about two dozen geographic areas of the United States, and were enrolled through a virtual design. To assign participants to cohorts, the prospective study relied on clinical history that participants themselves reported in a screening survey and a study questionnaire. Recovered participants in ImmuneRACE Cohort 3 were defined by two consecutive negative NP/OP PCR tests, clearance by a healthcare professional, or resolution of symptoms. In the prospective study, mobile phlebotomists collected whole blood, serum and a nasopharyngeal or oropharyngeal swab from each participant. Over an approximately two-month period, participants in the prospective study had the option of providing additional blood draws and questionnaires. Before DNA extraction, prospective study blood samples were shipped either frozen or at room temperature.

TCRbeta CDR3 regions were amplified from genomic DNA by means of the immunoSEQ Assay, a bias-controlled multiplex PCR. On the study's bioinformatics: The number of nucleated cells in each sample was estimated by amplification of reference gene primers within the assay. To quantify the absolute abundance of each unique TCRbeta CDR3 rearrangement, sequence reads were collapsed and filtered. For each sample, productive Simpson clonality was calculated as the square root of Simpson's diversity index across productive rearrangements. The immuneACCESS repertoire file appears here via TCRdb, limited to in-frame rearrangements. These files lack a portion of the clones; in checked studies, under half of the deficit traces to unresolved V genes, and the cause of the others is not known. V, J and clone size are those of that table, while D and trimming were read from the DNA. For this sample there are over 140,000 clones; nearly 80% appear just once. The ten largest account for around 2.9% of the sample.

The chain is assembled from TRBV3-1 (or the pseudogene TRBV3-2) and TRBJ2-7, and 9 junctional nucleotides match TRBD1. Sequenced input: PBMCs or T cells enriched from blood (not recorded which). The clonotype originates from a woman aged 50 to 60 who had recovered from COVID-19. Read as DNA, the sequence is TGTGCCAACATGGGACATGAGACAGGGGGCGAGCAGTACTTC. It specifies CANMGHETGGEQYF.